Given below is one TCR beta chain in context. This record belongs to a study of T cells in women clearing cervical HPV infection. Overall study: Case blood was drawn when the lesion was first found; control blood after infection became undetectable.

Clones were read by immunoSEQ multiplex PCR, and TCRdb kept only the in-frame ones, dropping some. Reported are some 40,000 clones; the ten largest clones contain around 5.8%. The sequenced sample consisted of blood buffy coat. The sequence derives from a woman between 18 and 70 years old with a cervical HPV16 infection that either progressed to CIN3+ or cleared (not recorded which).

The CDR3 spells CASSRVAGNTDTQYF. The part of the CDR3 DNA that was read is TGTGCCAGCAGCCGAGTAGCGGGAAACACAGATACG. The chain couples TRBV7-2 to TRBJ2-3, with 8 bases aligning to TRBD2. The read halts 3 residues ahead of the CDR3 end, with the missing end drawn from the germline J gene. Germline V gene lookup returns CDR1 SGHTA and CDR2 FQGNSA. This CDR3 is 15 amino acids long. The V and J ends lost 5 bases and 2 bases, in that order; junction bases with no gene match: 6. Together with reference TRBV7-2 and TRBJ2-3, the CDR3 gives the full variable domain: GAGVSQSPSNKVTEKGKDVELRCDPISGHTALYWYRQSLGQGLEFLIYFQGNSAPDKSGLPSDRFSAERTGGSVSTLTIQRTQQEDSAVYLCASSRVAGNTDTQYFGPGTRLTVL.